Each of the 21 T cell receptor beta chains below was sequenced from the same sample in a study of T cell repertoires in cytomegalovirus infection. MiXCR, run by TCRdb on the reads, gives a single entry per CDR3 protein. Of around 750,000 distinct CDR3 sequences listed, about 31% are singletons. Their cognate antigens are unknown. The specimen comprised cultured CD8+ T cells from PBMCs, sampled from culture after CMV antigen stimulation. The receptors were gathered from a human donor in good health (CMV status not recorded). Some clones in this sample may be carry-over from other donors' samples.

The chain couples TRBV7-6 to TRBJ1-3; 10 bases line up with TRBD1. This CDR3 spans 15 amino acids. V gave up 0 bases and J gave up 7 bases; unmatched junction bases: 3. CDR1 and CDR2 (germline): SGHVS, FNYEAQ. CDR3 in DNA: TGTGCCAGCAGCTTAGCGCGGACAGGGGGGAACACCATATATTTT. It codes for CASSLARTGGNTIYF.

This clonotype occurred many times. The chain joins TRBV7-9 to TRBJ1-1, with unresolved D. With 1 base removed from V and 7 bases from J, the gap between germline ends came to 7 bases. The CDR3 totals 12 residues. Germline CDR1 and CDR2: SEHNR and FQNEAQ (reference sequence). DNA for the CDR3: TGTGCCAGCAGCTTAGGTTGGGGTGAAGCTTTCTTT. Translating gives CASSLGWGEAFF.

This chain links TRBV7-9 with TRBJ1-2; TRBD1 matches 8 bases. CDR1 is SEHNR, CDR2 FQNEAQ, per germline (reference sequence). The length of the CDR3 is 15 residues. The J segment lost 7 bases and the V segment lost 0 bases, leaving 7 bases of the junction unmatched. Here the CDR3 reads CASSLAMTGVPGYTF. CDR3 nucleotides: TGTGCCAGCAGCTTAGCCATGACAGGGGTCCCTGGCTACACCTTC. Together with reference TRBV7-9 and TRBJ1-2, the CDR3 gives the full variable domain: DTGVSQNPRHKITKRGQNVTFRCDPISEHNRLYWYRQTLGQGPEFLTYFQNEAQLEKSRLLSDRFSAERPKGSFSTLEIQRTEQGDSAMYLCASSLAMTGVPGYTFGSGTRLTVV.

In this sample, this clonotype turned up a few times. This chain uses TRBV20-1 with TRBJ2-7, with no clear D. Germline CDR1 reads DFQATT; CDR2 reads SNEGSKA (reference sequence). With 6 bases removed from V and 1 base from J, the gap between germline ends came to 13 bases. There are 13 residues in the CDR3. The CDR3 nucleotides read TGCAGTGCACGAGGTGACGCTTCCTACGAGCAGTACTTC. It encodes CSARGDASYEQYF.

This clonotype was found many times. The chain is built from TRBV7-8 and TRBJ2-2; D is unclear. V shed 4 bases and J shed 3 bases, with 15 bases lying between them. Germline CDR1 and CDR2: SGHVS and FQNEAQ. This CDR3 is 16 amino acids long. The DNA for the CDR3 is TGTGCCAGCAGCTCCCCCGAAGGGTTCGACACCGGGGAGCTGTTTTTT. It codes for CASSSPEGFDTGELFF.

This clonotype was counted a few times. The CDR3 DNA reads TGTGCCAGCAGCTTTGGGACCTTTGCAGGGGAGAACTATGGCTACACCTTC. This translates into CASSFGTFAGENYGYTF. V is TRBV11-2 and J is TRBJ1-2; D is possibly TRBD1 (6 bases). This CDR3 region has 17 residues. V shed 3 bases and J shed 2 bases, with 19 bases lying between them. The germline V gene has CDR1 SGHAT and CDR2 FQNNGV. Supplemented by reference TRBV11-2 and TRBJ1-2, the full variable domain reads EAGVAQSPRYKIIEKRQSVAFWCNPISGHATLYWYQQILGQGPKLLIQFQNNGVVDDSQLPKDRFSAERLKGVDSTLKIQPAKLEDSAVYLCASSFGTFAGENYGYTFGSGTRLTVV.

The genes are TRBV14 and TRBJ1-5; D call uncertain. This CDR3 comprises 13 residues. From germline, CDR1 is SGHDN and CDR2 FVKESK. Trimming removed 1 base at V and 5 bases at J, with 6 bases between. CDR3 nucleotide sequence: TGTGCCAGCAGCCAAGCCTCTCATCAGCCCCAGCATTTT. Translated: CASSQASHQPQHF.

This chain links TRBV6-2 or TRBV6-3 with TRBJ2-1, with 8 bases matching TRBD2. The CDR3 covers 15 residues. Germline trimming cut 2 bases from V and 4 bases from J; bases unmatched to any gene: 4. The germline CDR1 and CDR2 sequences are MNHEY and SVGEGT. The CDR3 here is CASSYDGGVYNEQFF. CDR3 coding DNA: TGTGCCAGCAGTTACGACGGGGGGGTTTACAATGAGCAGTTCTTC.

This clonotype was observed a single time. This sequence joins TRBV6-1 and TRBJ2-2; D unresolved. V was trimmed by 3 bases and J by 5 bases, leaving 10 bases between them. CDR3 length: 14 residues. Looked up from germline, CDR1 is MNHNS and CDR2 is SASEGT. The CDR3 loop is CASSDPLWTGELFF. CDR3 bases: TGTGCCAGCAGTGATCCCCTCTGGACCGGGGAGCTGTTTTTT.

This clonotype was seen a handful of times. The CDR3 DNA reads as TGTGCCAGCAGGGCGGGACCCGGTTTGAATGAGCAGTTCTTC. Protein sequence: CASRAGPGLNEQFF. This sequence joins TRBV6-1 and TRBJ2-1; D might be TRBD2 (6 bases). This CDR3 has 14 amino acids. The V gene's germline CDR1 is MNHNS and CDR2 SASEGT. The V end lost 6 bases, the J end lost 7 bases, and 16 bases lay between the germline ends.

This sequence joins TRBV27 and TRBJ2-5, with a tentative D call TRBD1 (6 bases). V was trimmed by 6 bases and J by 0 bases, leaving 17 bases between them. CDR1 is MNHEY, CDR2 SMNVEV, per germline (reference sequence). The CDR3 consists of 16 residues. The CDR3 DNA follows: TGTGCCAGCAGCCTGAGCGCAGGGGATCACCAAGAGACCCAGTACTTC. It is translated as CASSLSAGDHQETQYF.

This clonotype appeared a few times. The chain couples TRBV13 to TRBJ2-6; either TRBD1 or TRBD2 may supply D (5 bases each). V was shortened by 7 bases and J by 3 bases, with 16 bases between the two germline ends. CDR3 length: 16 residues. Germline CDR1 reads PRHDT; CDR2 reads FYEKMQ (reference sequence). CDR3 in DNA: TGTGCCAGCATCCTCCCAGGGACCGATGGGGCCAACGTCCTGACTTTC. It is translated as CASILPGTDGANVLTF.

V gene TRBV6-2 or TRBV6-3 combines with J gene TRBJ1-6; 8 bases line up with TRBD1. The CDR3 sequence is 15 residues long. Germline assignment: CDR1 MNHEY and CDR2 SVGEGT. Trimming took 7 bases from V and 10 from J; bases not matched to a gene: 12. Written as DNA, the CDR3 is TGTGCCAGCAATCAAGACAGGGGTATCGGATCACCCCTCCACTTT. Its translation is CASNQDRGIGSPLHF.

This chain joins TRBV6-6 and TRBJ1-2; possibly TRBD1 for D (6 bases). V shed 6 bases and J shed 13 bases, with 15 bases lying between them. Per germline, CDR1 MNHNY and CDR2 SVGAGI (reference sequence). The CDR3 loop spans 11 amino acids. The CDR3 region has the DNA TGTGCCAGCAGCCGGGACACTTTATTCACCTTC. As protein: CASSRDTLFTF.

This clonotype showed up just a few times. The gene calls are TRBV27 and TRBJ2-3; 8 bases line up with TRBD1. The CDR3 totals 15 residues. J was trimmed by 3 bases and V by 4 bases; bases with no gene match: 6. The germline V gene encodes CDR1 MNHEY and CDR2 SMNVEV (reference sequence). The CDR3 reads CASSSFRQGTDTQYF. The CDR3 coding sequence is TGTGCCAGCAGTTCCTTTAGACAGGGGACAGATACGCAGTATTTT.

The gene calls are TRBV24-1 and TRBJ2-3; 9 nucleotides agree with TRBD1. The trim removed 9 bases at V and 4 bases at J, leaving 7 bases unmatched. The CDR3 covers 14 residues. Germline assignment: CDR1 KGHDR and CDR2 SFDVKD. CDR3 bases: TGTGCCACCTCCCGGGACAGGGCCCCAGATACGCAGTATTTT. Translating gives CATSRDRAPDTQYF.

In its sample, this clonotype was seen a few times. The chain employs TRBV27 and TRBJ2-3; D possibly corresponds to TRBD2 (7 bases). This CDR3 region has 14 residues. Germline CDR1 is MNHEY and CDR2 is SMNVEV (reference sequence). The V end lost 6 bases, the J end lost 4 bases, and 14 bases lay between the germline ends. The CDR3 is CASRRGGPADTQYF. In nucleotides, the CDR3 is TGTGCCAGCAGAAGGGGGGGGCCCGCAGATACGCAGTATTTT.

The chain links TRBV7-2 to TRBJ1-2; D remains ambiguous. CDR1 is SGHTA, CDR2 FQGNSA, per germline. Trimming removed 3 bases from V and 4 bases from J, with 12 bases in between. This CDR3 region has 14 residues. The CDR3: CASSFIGGSYGYTF. The CDR3 DNA follows: TGTGCCAGCAGCTTTATAGGAGGGAGCTATGGCTACACCTTC.

V is TRBV7-3 and J is TRBJ2-5, with D possibly being TRBD2 (7 bases). V was pared by 5 bases and J by 5 bases, with 15 bases between. This CDR3 is built from 14 residues. Germline CDR1 is SGHTA and CDR2 is FQGTGA. CDR3 nucleotide sequence: TGTGCCAGCAGCCAAACGGGGGGCTGGGAGACCCAGTACTTC. It translates to CASSQTGGWETQYF.

This chain uses TRBV27 with TRBJ1-4, with D possibly TRBD1 on 6 matching bases. In germline, CDR1 is MNHEY, CDR2 SMNVEV (reference sequence). V was clipped by 6 bases and J by 8 bases, with 10 bases between them. This CDR3 is 12 amino acids long. CDR3 amino acids: CASRGGQEKLFF. Here the CDR3 DNA reads TGTGCCAGCAGGGGGGGGCAGGAAAAACTGTTTTTT.

V usage is TRBV3-1 and J usage is TRBJ1-2; a weak D match, TRBD1 (5 bases). CDR1 is LGHDT, CDR2 YNNKEL, per germline (reference sequence). V was trimmed by 0 bases and J by 0 bases, leaving 8 bases between them. The CDR3 contains 15 residues. CDR3 protein: CASSQETGANYGYTF. Here the CDR3 DNA reads TGTGCCAGCAGCCAAGAAACAGGAGCTAACTATGGCTACACCTTC. Looking up the rest from reference TRBV3-1 and TRBJ1-2 gives the full variable domain: DTAVSQTPKYLVTQMGNDKSIKCEQNLGHDTMYWYKQDSKKFLKIMFSYNNKELIINETVPNRFSPKSPDKAHLNLHINSLELGDSAVYFCASSQETGANYGYTFGSGTRLTVV.